What follows describes a single TCR beta chain. The antigen remains unidentified. V was trimmed by 2 bases and J by 14 bases, leaving 21 bases between them. CDR1 is KGHSH, CDR2 LQKENI, per germline. This CDR3 region has 14 residues. The data originate from a study of identical twins. Study results and limitations: Recombination models fit unrelated individuals' TCR alpha sharing but underestimated twins'.

Template switching added a universal primer site; cDNA carried unique molecular identifiers. TCRdb passed the 5' RACE reads through MiXCR, listing each CDR3 protein once. Of about 250,000 distinct CDR3 sequences listed, about 14% are singletons. The clonotype comes from a young woman in good health. V is TRBV18 and J is TRBJ1-2; D is possibly TRBD1 (5 bases). The sample taken for sequencing was memory (CD45RO+) T cells sorted from blood. The CDR3 DNA follows: TGTGCCAGCTCACCAGGGGACGGCTCAACCATACAGACCTTC. It encodes CASSPGDGSTIQTF. Drawing the rest from reference TRBV18 and TRBJ1-2, the complete variable domain is NAGVMQNPRHLVRRRGQEARLRCSPMKGHSHVYWYRQLPEEGLKFMVYLQKENIIDESGMPKERFSAEFPKEGPSILRIQQVVRGDSAAYFCASSPGDGSTIQTFGSGTRLTVV.